This TCR beta chain was profiled in a study of cytomegalovirus exposure and HLA in healthy donors. The CDR3 length is 14 residues. Germline values: CDR1 LNHDA, CDR2 SQIVND (reference sequence). The ends were cut back, 1 base at V and 5 bases at J, with 11 bases in the middle. PCR employed 60 Vbeta and 13 Jbeta primers. This table comes from immunoSEQ multiplex PCR, and its TCRdb copy is limited to in-frame clones, with some not included. The data show 150,000 to 200,000 clones, with approximately 80% seen just once and about 10% held by the top ten. The sequencing input was PBMCs. This sequence was found in a man in his forties or fifties in good health and CMV-seropositive. V gene TRBV19 combines with J gene TRBJ1-2; a weak D match, TRBD1 (5 bases). CDR3 sequence (DNA): TGTGCCAGTAGTATAGGGGGCTTGAGGTATGGCTACACCTTC. Protein: CASSIGGLRYGYTF. Complete variable domain (other parts from reference TRBV19 and TRBJ1-2): DGGITQSPKYLFRKEGQNVTLSCEQNLNHDAMYWYRQDPGQGLRLIYYSQIVNDFQKGDIAEGYSVSREKKESFPLTVTSAQKNPTAFYLCASSIGGLRYGYTFGSGTRLTVV.